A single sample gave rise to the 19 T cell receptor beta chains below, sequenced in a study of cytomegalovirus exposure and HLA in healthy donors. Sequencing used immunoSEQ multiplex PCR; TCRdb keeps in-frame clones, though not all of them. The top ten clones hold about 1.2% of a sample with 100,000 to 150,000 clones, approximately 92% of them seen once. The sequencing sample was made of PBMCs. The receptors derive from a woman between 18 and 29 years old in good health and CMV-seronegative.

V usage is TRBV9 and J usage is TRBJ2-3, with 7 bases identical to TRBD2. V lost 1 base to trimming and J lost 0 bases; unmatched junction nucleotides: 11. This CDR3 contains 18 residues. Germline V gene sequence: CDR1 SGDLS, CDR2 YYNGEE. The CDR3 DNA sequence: TGTGCCAGCAGCGTACTTGGCGGGGGTACATCTAGCACAGATACGCAGTATTTT. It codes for CASSVLGGGTSSTDTQYF.

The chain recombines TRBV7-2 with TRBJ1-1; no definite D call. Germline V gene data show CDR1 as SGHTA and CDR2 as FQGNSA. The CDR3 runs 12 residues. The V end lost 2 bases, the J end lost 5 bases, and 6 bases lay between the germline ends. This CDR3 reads CASSLRVTEAFF. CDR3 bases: TGTGCCAGCAGCTTACGGGTGACTGAAGCTTTCTTT. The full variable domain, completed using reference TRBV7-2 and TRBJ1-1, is GAGVSQSPSNKVTEKGKDVELRCDPISGHTALYWYRQSLGQGLEFLIYFQGNSAPDKSGLPSDRFSAERTGGSVSTLTIQRTQQEDSAVYLCASSLRVTEAFFGQGTRLTVV.

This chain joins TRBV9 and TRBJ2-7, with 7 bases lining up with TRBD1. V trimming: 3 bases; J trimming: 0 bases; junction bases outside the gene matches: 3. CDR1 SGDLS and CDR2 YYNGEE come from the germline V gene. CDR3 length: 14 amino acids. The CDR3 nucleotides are TGTGCCAGCAGCGGAGGACAGGACTCCTACGAGCAGTACTTC. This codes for CASSGGQDSYEQYF.

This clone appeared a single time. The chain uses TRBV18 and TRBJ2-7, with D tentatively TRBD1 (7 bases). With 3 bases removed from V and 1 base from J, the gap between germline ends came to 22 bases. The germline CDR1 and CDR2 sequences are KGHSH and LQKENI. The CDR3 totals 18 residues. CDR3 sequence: CASSPLRGQSGASYEQYF. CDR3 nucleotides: TGTGCCAGCTCACCCCTGCGGGGACAGTCCGGGGCATCCTACGAGCAGTACTTC.

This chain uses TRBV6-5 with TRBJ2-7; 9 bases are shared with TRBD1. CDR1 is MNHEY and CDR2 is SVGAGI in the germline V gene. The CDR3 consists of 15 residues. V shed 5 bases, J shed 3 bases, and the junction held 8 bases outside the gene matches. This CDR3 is CASSPAGTGLYEQYF. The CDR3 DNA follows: TGTGCCAGCAGTCCGGCCGGGACAGGGCTCTACGAGCAGTACTTC.

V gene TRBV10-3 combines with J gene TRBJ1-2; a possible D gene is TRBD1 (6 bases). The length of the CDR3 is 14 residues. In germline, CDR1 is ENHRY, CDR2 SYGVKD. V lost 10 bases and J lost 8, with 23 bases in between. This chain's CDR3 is CATPALDSRTGYTF. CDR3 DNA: TGTGCCACTCCCGCCTTGGACAGCCGAACGGGCTACACCTTC.

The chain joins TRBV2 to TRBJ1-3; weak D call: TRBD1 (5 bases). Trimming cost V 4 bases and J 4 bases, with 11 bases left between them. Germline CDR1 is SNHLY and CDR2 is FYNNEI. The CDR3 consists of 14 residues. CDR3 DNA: TGTGCCAGCAGTGCAGGGTCTTCCGGAAACACCATATATTTT. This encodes CASSAGSSGNTIYF. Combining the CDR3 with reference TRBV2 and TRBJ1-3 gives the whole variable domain EPEVTQTPSHQVTQMGQEVILRCVPISNHLYFYWYRQILGQKVEFLVSFYNNEISEKSEIFDDQFSVERPDGSNFTLKIRSTKLEDSAMYFCASSAGSSGNTIYFGEGSWLTVV.

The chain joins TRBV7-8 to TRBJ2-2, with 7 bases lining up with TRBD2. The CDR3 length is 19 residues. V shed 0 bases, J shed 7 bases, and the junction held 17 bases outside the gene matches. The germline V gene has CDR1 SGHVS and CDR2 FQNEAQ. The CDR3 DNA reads TGTGCCAGCAGCTTAGCGCGTATAGGACTAGTTTTTAAGGACGGGGAGCTGTTTTTT. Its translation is CASSLARIGLVFKDGELFF.

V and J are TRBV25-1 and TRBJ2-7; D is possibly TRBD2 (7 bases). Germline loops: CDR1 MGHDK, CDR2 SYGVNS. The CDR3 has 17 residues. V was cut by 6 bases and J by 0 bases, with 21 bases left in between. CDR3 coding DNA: TGTGCCAGCAGCGGAAATTTCCGGGGGGCGGACTCCTACGAGCAGTACTTC. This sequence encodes CASSGNFRGADSYEQYF.

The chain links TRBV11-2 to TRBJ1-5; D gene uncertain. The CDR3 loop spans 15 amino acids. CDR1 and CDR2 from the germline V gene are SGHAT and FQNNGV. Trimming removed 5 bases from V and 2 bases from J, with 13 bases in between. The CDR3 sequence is CASSPGPGGNQPQHF. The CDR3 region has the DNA TGTGCCAGCAGCCCGGGTCCGGGAGGCAATCAGCCCCAGCATTTT. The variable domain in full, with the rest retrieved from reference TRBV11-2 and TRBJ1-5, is EAGVAQSPRYKIIEKRQSVAFWCNPISGHATLYWYQQILGQGPKLLIQFQNNGVVDDSQLPKDRFSAERLKGVDSTLKIQPAKLEDSAVYLCASSPGPGGNQPQHFGDGTRLSIL.

This CDR3 is CARTGTGVYGYTF. The CDR3 DNA reads as TGTGCCAGGACTGGGACAGGGGTATATGGCTACACCTTC. The chain has TRBV2 and TRBJ1-2; 10 bases agree with TRBD1. The CDR3 is 13 amino acids. V trimming: 9 bases; J trimming: 5 bases; junction bases outside the gene matches: 6. CDR1 is SNHLY and CDR2 is FYNNEI in the germline V gene.

CDR3 nucleotides: TGTGCCAGCGACAGAACGGGACAGAGCTCTGGAAACACCATATATTTT. Translating gives CASDRTGQSSGNTIYF. This chain connects TRBV9 to TRBJ1-3, with TRBD1 identical over 7 bases. V lost 7 bases, J lost 0 bases, and 10 bases stayed unmatched. The germline V gene has CDR1 SGDLS and CDR2 YYNGEE. The CDR3 loop spans 16 amino acids.

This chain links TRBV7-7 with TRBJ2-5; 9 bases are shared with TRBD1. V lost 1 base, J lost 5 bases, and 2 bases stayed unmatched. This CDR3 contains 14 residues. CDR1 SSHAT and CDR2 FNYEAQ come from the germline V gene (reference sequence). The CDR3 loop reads CASSLGTGVETQYF. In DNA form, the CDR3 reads TGTGCCAGCAGCTTAGGGACAGGGGTCGAGACCCAGTACTTC.

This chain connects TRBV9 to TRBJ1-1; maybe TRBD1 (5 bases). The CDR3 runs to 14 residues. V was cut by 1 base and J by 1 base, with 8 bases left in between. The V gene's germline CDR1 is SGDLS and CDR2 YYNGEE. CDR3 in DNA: TGTGCCAGCAGCGTACAGGGCTGGAACACTGAAGCTTTCTTT. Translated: CASSVQGWNTEAFF.

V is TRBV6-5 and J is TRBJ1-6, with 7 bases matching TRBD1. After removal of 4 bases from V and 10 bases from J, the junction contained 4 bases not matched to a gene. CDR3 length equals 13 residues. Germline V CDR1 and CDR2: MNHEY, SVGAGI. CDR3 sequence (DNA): TGTGCCAGCAGTTCCTCCAGGGGGTCACCCCTCCACTTT. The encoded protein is CASSSSRGSPLHF.

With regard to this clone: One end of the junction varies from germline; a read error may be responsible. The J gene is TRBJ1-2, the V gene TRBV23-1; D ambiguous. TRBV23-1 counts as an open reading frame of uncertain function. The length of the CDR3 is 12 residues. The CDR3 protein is CASTRHPIPLAF. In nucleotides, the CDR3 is TGCGCCAGCACCAGACACCCAATACCGCTCGCCTTC.

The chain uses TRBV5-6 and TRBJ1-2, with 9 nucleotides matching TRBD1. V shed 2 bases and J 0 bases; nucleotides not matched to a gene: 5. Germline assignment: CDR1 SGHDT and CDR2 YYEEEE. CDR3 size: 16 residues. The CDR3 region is CASSLGTGIANYGYTF. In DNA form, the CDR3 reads TGTGCCAGCAGCTTAGGGACAGGGATAGCTAACTATGGCTACACCTTC.

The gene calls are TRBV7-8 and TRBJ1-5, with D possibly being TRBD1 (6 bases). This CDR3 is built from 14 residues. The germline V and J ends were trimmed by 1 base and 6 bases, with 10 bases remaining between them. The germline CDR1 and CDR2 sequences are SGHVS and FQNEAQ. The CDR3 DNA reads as TGTGCCAGCAGCTTAGACAGGGAAGGTCAGCCCCAGCATTTT. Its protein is CASSLDREGQPQHF.

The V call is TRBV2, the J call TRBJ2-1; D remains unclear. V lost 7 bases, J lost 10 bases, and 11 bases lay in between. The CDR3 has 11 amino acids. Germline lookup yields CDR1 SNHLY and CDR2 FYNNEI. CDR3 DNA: TGTGCCAGCACTTACTTGGTGGAGCAGTTCTTC. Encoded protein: CASTYLVEQFF.